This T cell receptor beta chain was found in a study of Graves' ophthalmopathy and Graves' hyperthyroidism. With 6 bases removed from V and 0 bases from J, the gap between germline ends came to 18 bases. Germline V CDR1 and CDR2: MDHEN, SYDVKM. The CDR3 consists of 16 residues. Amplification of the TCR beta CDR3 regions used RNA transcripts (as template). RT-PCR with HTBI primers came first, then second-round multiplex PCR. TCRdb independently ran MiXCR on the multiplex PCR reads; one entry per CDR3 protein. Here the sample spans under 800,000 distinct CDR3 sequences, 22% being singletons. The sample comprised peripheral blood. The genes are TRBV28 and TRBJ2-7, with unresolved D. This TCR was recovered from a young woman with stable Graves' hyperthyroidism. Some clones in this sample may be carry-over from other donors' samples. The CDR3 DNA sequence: TGTGCCAGCAGAGTAGGACCCCTTAAGTTCTCCTACGAGCAGTACTTC. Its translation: CASRVGPLKFSYEQYF.